Following are 20 T cell receptor beta chains from one sample sequenced in a study of T-cell reconstitution after alpha-beta-depleted transplantation in children. For TCRbeta, the library was prepared with unique molecular identifiers. TCRdb re-analysed the PCR reads in MiXCR, keeping a single row per CDR3 protein. Here the sample spans almost 250,000 distinct CDR3 sequences, roughly 24% being singletons. Material: PBMCs, obtained before TCRalphabeta/CD19-depleted stem cell transplant. Receptors originate from a girl aged 2-10 years with Fanconi anemia, due to receive a stem cell transplant.

The chain combines TRBV27 with TRBJ2-7; 9 bases agree with TRBD2. Trimming cost V 2 bases and J 3 bases; bases outside gene matches: 2. Germline V gene sequence: CDR1 MNHEY, CDR2 SMNVEV (reference sequence). The length of the CDR3 is 14 residues. The DNA of the CDR3 is TGTGCCAGCAGTTTAATGACTAGCGGCTACGAGCAGTACTTC. This encodes CASSLMTSGYEQYF.

The V call is TRBV13, the J call TRBJ2-1, with a weak D call TRBD1 (5 bases). This CDR3 contains 16 residues. Germline loops: CDR1 PRHDT, CDR2 FYEKMQ (reference sequence). V was shortened by 3 bases and J by 3 bases, with 15 bases between the two germline ends. DNA of the CDR3: TGTGCCAGCAGCTTTTCCGACGCAGGGTACTACAATGAGCAGTTCTTC. This encodes CASSFSDAGYYNEQFF.

V is TRBV6-2 or TRBV6-3 and J is TRBJ1-6; perhaps TRBD1 as D (5 bases). The CDR3 consists of 17 residues. Looked up from germline, CDR1 is MNHEY and CDR2 is SVGEGT. V lost 2 bases and J 9 bases, leaving 20 bases between the germline ends. The CDR3: CASSYGIQGRWVSPLHF. In DNA form, the CDR3 reads TGTGCCAGCAGTTACGGAATTCAGGGAAGATGGGTTTCACCCCTCCACTTT.

The V call is TRBV28, the J call TRBJ2-7; 11 nucleotides align to TRBD2. J gave up 7 bases and V 6 bases, and 11 bases lay outside the gene matches. The CDR3 runs to 15 residues. In germline, CDR1 is MDHEN, CDR2 SYDVKM. In DNA form, the CDR3 reads TGTGCCAGCAGCGGTAGCGGGGGGGAGCTGTGGGAGCAGTACTTC. Its translation: CASSGSGGELWEQYF. Based on the CDR3 plus reference TRBV28 and TRBJ2-7, the full variable domain is DVKVTQSSRYLVKRTGEKVFLECVQDMDHENMFWYRQDPGLGLRLIYFSYDVKMKEKGDIPEGYSVSREKKERFSLILESASTNQTSMYLCASSGSGGELWEQYFGPGTRLTVT.

This clonotype was seen repeatedly, ten times or more. V gene TRBV20-1 combines with J gene TRBJ2-3; D is uncertain. The CDR3 loop spans 14 amino acids. Per germline, CDR1 DFQATT and CDR2 SNEGSKA (reference sequence). Trimming shortened V by 3 bases and J by 2 bases, and 12 bases separated the two germline ends. The CDR3 spells CSARSPTYTDTQYF. Here the CDR3 DNA reads TGCAGTGCTAGGTCTCCTACCTACACAGATACGCAGTATTTT.

In its sample, this clonotype was seen a few times. This chain connects TRBV7-9 to TRBJ2-2; 9 bases map to TRBD1. This CDR3 spans 16 amino acids. Looked up from germline, CDR1 is SEHNR and CDR2 is FQNEAQ (reference sequence). V gave up 4 bases and J gave up 3 bases; unmatched junction bases: 6. The CDR3 bases are TGTGCCAGCAGCTCGAGGACAGGGGTGGACACCGGGGAGCTGTTTTTT. As protein: CASSSRTGVDTGELFF.

There are many counts of this clonotype. The CDR3 bases are TGCAGCGTTGGGTCCGGAGGGATCTATGGCTACACCTTC. Protein sequence: CSVGSGGIYGYTF. The J gene is TRBJ1-2, the V gene TRBV29-1, with D uncertain. The CDR3 has 13 residues. CDR1 is SQVTM and CDR2 is ANQGSEA in the germline V gene. The V and J ends lost 4 bases and 4 bases respectively, with 13 bases between them.

This clonotype was recorded only once. The chain recombines TRBV29-1 with TRBJ2-1, with a weak D call TRBD2 (7 bases). This CDR3 spans 12 amino acids. V dropped 5 bases and J dropped 8 bases, with 13 bases sitting between them. Germline-derived CDR1 and CDR2 are SQVTM and ANQGSEA. The CDR3 sequence is CSVKRGGDEQFF. As DNA, the CDR3 is TGCAGCGTTAAAAGGGGGGGGGATGAGCAGTTCTTC.

This clonotype was observed a few times. The chain combines TRBV28 with TRBJ1-6; TRBD1 agrees at 9 bases. V lost 2 bases, J lost 7 bases, and 6 bases stayed unmatched. The CDR3 totals 16 residues. CDR1 and CDR2 from the germline V gene are MDHEN and SYDVKM. The CDR3 DNA reads TGTGCCAGCAGTTTACTGGGGACAGGGTTGAATTCACCCCTCCACTTT. It specifies CASSLLGTGLNSPLHF.

This clonotype has at least ten counts. The genes are TRBV27 and TRBJ1-5, with unresolved D. Germline-derived CDR1 and CDR2 are MNHEY and SMNVEV (reference sequence). V was clipped by 3 bases and J by 1 base, with 7 bases between them. The CDR3 loop spans 14 amino acids. CDR3 sequence (DNA): TGTGCCAGCAGTTTCATGGGCAGCAATCAGCCCCAGCATTTT. Amino acid sequence: CASSFMGSNQPQHF.

The table lists this clonotype with many counts. The V gene is TRBV5-6, the J gene TRBJ2-7; 7 nucleotides line up with TRBD1. The CDR3 length is 16 residues. V was clipped by 5 bases and J by 2 bases; unmatched bases: 13. Germline V lookup: CDR1 SGHDT, CDR2 YYEEEE. CDR3 DNA: TGTGCCAGCAGTCACGCAGGGGGTGGGAGCGCCTACGAGCAGTACTTC. Translating it yields CASSHAGGGSAYEQYF. The whole variable domain, remainder taken from reference TRBV5-6 and TRBJ2-7, is DAGVTQSPTHLIKTRGQQVTLRCSPKSGHDTVSWYQQALGQGPQFIFQYYEEEERQRGNFPDRFSGHQFPNYSSELNVNALLLGDSALYLCASSHAGGGSAYEQYFGPGTRLTVT.

This clonotype turned up a few times. The V gene is TRBV5-5, the J gene TRBJ1-4; D unresolved. V lost 6 bases, J lost 0 bases, and 12 bases lay in between. The CDR3 consists of 15 residues. Germline V gene data show CDR1 as SGHKS and CDR2 as YYEKEE (reference sequence). CDR3 DNA sequence: TGTGCCAGCACCGAGGCGACAACAACTAATGAAAAACTGTTTTTT. Translating it yields CASTEATTTNEKLFF. The whole variable domain, remainder taken from reference TRBV5-5 and TRBJ1-4, is DAGVTQSPTHLIKTRGQQVTLRCSPISGHKSVSWYQQVLGQGPQFIFQYYEKEERGRGNFPDRFSARQFPNYSSELNVNALLLGDSALYLCASTEATTTNEKLFFGSGTQLSVL.

This chain joins TRBV11-2 and TRBJ2-1; a possible D gene is TRBD2 (6 bases). V lost 2 bases to trimming and J lost 5 bases, with 22 bases between them. CDR3 size: 18 residues. CDR1 and CDR2 from the germline V gene are SGHAT and FQNNGV. The CDR3 loop reads CASSLMGGRTLTDNEQFF. For the CDR3, the DNA is TGTGCCAGCAGCTTAATGGGGGGAAGAACCCTTACAGACAATGAGCAGTTCTTC.

The J gene is TRBJ2-5, the V gene TRBV24-1; D uncertain. V was pared by 3 bases and J by 2 bases, with 6 bases between. The CDR3 sequence is 13 residues long. Looked up from germline, CDR1 is KGHDR and CDR2 is SFDVKD. CDR3 bases: TGTGCCACCAGTGATCCAGCACAAGAGACCCAGTACTTC. This sequence encodes CATSDPAQETQYF.

This clonotype appeared many times. V and J are TRBV29-1 and TRBJ1-3; D not resolved. The germline gives CDR1 SQVTM, CDR2 ANQGSEA. This CDR3 region has 15 residues. The V gene lost 4 bases and the J gene lost 0 bases, with 13 bases spanning the gap. CDR3 loop: CSVVITLSSGNTIYF. The CDR3 nucleotides are TGCAGCGTTGTGATCACCCTTAGCTCTGGAAACACCATATATTTT.

This clonotype was found many times. The chain uses TRBV5-1 and TRBJ2-5, with unresolved D. The CDR3 totals 13 residues. CDR1 is SGHRS, CDR2 YFSETQ, per germline. Trimming shortened V by 0 bases and J by 5 bases, and 8 bases separated the two germline ends. The CDR3 region is CASSLEGRETQYF. The CDR3 region has the DNA TGCGCCAGCAGCTTGGAAGGAAGGGAGACCCAGTACTTC.

This chain uses TRBV4-2 with TRBJ2-3, with D unclear. CDR3 length: 15 residues. Germline-derived CDR1 and CDR2 are LGHNA and YNFKEQ. V lost 3 bases, J lost 2 bases, and 12 bases lay in between. The CDR3 reads CASSHLTSHTDTQYF. CDR3 DNA sequence: TGTGCCAGCAGCCATTTGACTTCGCACACAGATACGCAGTATTTT.

The rearrangement joins TRBV28 to TRBJ2-3, with TRBD1 identical over 8 bases. Germline V CDR1 and CDR2: MDHEN, SYDVKM. After removal of 6 bases from V and 2 bases from J, the junction contained 7 bases not matched to a gene. The CDR3 is 15 amino acids. The CDR3 spells CASSLTGGYTDTQYF. CDR3 DNA sequence: TGTGCCAGCAGCTTAACAGGGGGTTACACAGATACGCAGTATTTT.

The V gene is TRBV29-1, the J gene TRBJ2-5; possible D gene TRBD2, 6 bases. Germline V gene lookup returns CDR1 SQVTM and CDR2 ANQGSEA. Trimming removed 4 bases at V and 5 bases at J, with 17 bases between. The CDR3 totals 14 residues. CDR3 nucleotide sequence: TGCAGCGTTGTACGGGGGTTGGGGGATGAGACCCAGTACTTC. Its translation is CSVVRGLGDETQYF. Complete variable domain (other parts from reference TRBV29-1 and TRBJ2-5): SAVISQKPSRDICQRGTSLTIQCQVDSQVTMMFWYRQQPGQSLTLIATANQGSEATYESGFVIDKFPISRPNLTFSTLTVSNMSPEDSSIYLCSVVRGLGDETQYFGPGTRLLVL.

This sequence joins TRBV4-2 and TRBJ2-7, with a possible D match to TRBD2 (7 bases). The CDR3 has 16 residues. Between the trimmed V and J ends, which lost 4 bases and 2 bases, there was a span of 18 bases. In germline, CDR1 is LGHNA, CDR2 YNFKEQ. CDR3 loop: CASSPPGEGEPYEQYF. The CDR3, as DNA: TGTGCCAGCAGCCCCCCCGGGGAGGGGGAACCCTACGAGCAGTACTTC.